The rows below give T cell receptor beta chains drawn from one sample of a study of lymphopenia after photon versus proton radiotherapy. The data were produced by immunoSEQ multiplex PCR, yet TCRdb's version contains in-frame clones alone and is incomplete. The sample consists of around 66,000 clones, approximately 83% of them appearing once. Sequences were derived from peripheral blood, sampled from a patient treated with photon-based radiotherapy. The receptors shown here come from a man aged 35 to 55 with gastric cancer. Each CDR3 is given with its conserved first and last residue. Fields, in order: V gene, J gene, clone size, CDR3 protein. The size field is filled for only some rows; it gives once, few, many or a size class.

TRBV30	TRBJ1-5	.	CAWGTGNSNQPQHF
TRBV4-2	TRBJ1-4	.	CASSQDLTGQNEKLFF
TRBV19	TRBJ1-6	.	CASGEGGAYNSPLHF
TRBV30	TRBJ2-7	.	CAWSLTSYEQYF
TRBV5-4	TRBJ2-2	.	CASSFPRTRGNTGELFF
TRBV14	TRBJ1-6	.	CASSQGGSRALHF
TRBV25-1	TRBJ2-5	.	CASSHRMVGGKETQYF
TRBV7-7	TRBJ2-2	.	CASRSGRGSAGELFF
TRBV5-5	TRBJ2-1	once	CASSGTGSNYNEQFF
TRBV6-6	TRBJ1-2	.	CASSTGVGYTF
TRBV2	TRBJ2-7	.	CASSEEGARRF
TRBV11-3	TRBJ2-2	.	CASSLGGDTGELFF
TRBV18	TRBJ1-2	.	CASSPPGQGNYGYTF
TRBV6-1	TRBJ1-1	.	CASSASRGTEAFF
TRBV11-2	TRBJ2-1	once	CASSLGGLDEQFF
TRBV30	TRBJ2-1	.	CAWSVLTSGGGEKQFF
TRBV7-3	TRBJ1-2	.	CASSLDGSRLGGYTF
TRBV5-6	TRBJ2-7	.	CASSLGPDRGLTYEQYF
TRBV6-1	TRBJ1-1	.	CASSEDGRRTEAFF
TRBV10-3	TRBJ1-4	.	CAISEGEKLFF
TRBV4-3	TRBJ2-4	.	CASSQGLQGPGYF
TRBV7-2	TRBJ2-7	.	CASSFDSDEQYF
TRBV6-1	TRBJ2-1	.	CASSEPGNEQFF
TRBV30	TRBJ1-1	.	CAQRGDTEAFF
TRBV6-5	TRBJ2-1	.	CASSMTSGGLNEQFF
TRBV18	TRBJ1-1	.	CASSPLRGHTEAFF
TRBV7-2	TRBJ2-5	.	CASSLKIVGSPQYF
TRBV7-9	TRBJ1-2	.	CASSSDGPGERYGYTF
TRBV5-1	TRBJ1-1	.	CASSFQGSNTEAFF
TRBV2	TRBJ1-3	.	CASSEKTSRLRGNTIYF
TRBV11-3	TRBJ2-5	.	CASSLGRGLQETQYF
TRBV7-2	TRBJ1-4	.	CASSLVAFNPNEKLFF
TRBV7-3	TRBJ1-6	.	CASSLQGSSNSPLHF
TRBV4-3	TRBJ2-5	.	CASSQQTGGRETQYF
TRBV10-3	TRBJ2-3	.	CAISDSGGTRTDTQYF
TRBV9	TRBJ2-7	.	CASSVGSSSYEQYF
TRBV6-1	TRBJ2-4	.	CASTQGGTGEYIQYF
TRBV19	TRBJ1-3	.	CASIGQDLSGNTIYF
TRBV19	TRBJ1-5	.	CASTRDGAVRAQHF
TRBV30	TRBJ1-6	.	CAWSVGGNSPLHF
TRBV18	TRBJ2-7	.	CASSPGGYEQYF
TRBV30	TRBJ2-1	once	CAWSVVGTGDHEQFF
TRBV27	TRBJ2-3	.	CASSFLRGDTDTQYF
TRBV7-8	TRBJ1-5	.	CASSFGQNSNQPQHF
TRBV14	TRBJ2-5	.	CASSQEGRKQETQYF
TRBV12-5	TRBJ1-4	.	CASGPGTGSEKLFF
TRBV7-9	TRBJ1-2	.	CASSLGGAYGYTF
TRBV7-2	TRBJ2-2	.	CASSPAGGPKTGELFF
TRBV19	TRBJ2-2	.	CASSIVVPGPTGELFF
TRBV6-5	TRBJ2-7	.	CASSYLQGAGEQYF
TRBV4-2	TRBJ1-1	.	CASSPNAGMNTEAFF
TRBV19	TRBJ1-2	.	CASKDSYSPIYGYTF
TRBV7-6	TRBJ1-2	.	CASSPADISGHYGYTF
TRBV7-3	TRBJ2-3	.	CASSYVSGDTQYF
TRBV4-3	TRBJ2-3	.	CASSQASGGADTQYF
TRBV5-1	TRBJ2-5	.	CASSLRQETQYF
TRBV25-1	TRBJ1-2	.	CASSEPGNYGYTF